Below are 20 T cell receptor beta chains sequenced from a single sample in a study of identical twins. MiXCR was run by TCRdb on the 5' RACE reads, yielding one entry per CDR3 protein. The sample has about 530,000 distinct CDR3 sequences, nearly 15% seen once. This same sample was also taken into another study, of yellow fever vaccine responses in identical twins.

The sample comprised CD4+ T cells sorted from blood. The receptors were gathered from a young woman in good health.

The gene calls are TRBV10-3 and TRBJ1-3; the D is unclear. Germline CDR1 is ENHRY and CDR2 is SYGVKD. The CDR3 has 15 amino acids. Trimming removed 3 bases from V and 0 bases from J, with 9 bases in between. In DNA, the CDR3 is TGTGCCATCAGTGAATCGAGCCACTCTGGAAACACCATATATTTT. Encoded protein: CAISESSHSGNTIYF.

The chain has TRBV7-9 and TRBJ1-5; D uncertain. The CDR3 is 15 residues long. Germline loops: CDR1 SEHNR, CDR2 FQNEAQ (reference sequence). The V end was cut by 2 bases, the J end by 7 bases, with 15 bases between. The CDR3 nucleotides read TGTGCCAGCAGCTTAAGCCCGCGTCAGCCCCAGCCCCAGCATTTT. Translation: CASSLSPRQPQPQHF. The entire variable domain, with the rest obtained from reference TRBV7-9 and TRBJ1-5, is as follows: DTGVSQNPRHKITKRGQNVTFRCDPISEHNRLYWYRQTLGQGPEFLTYFQNEAQLEKSRLLSDRFSAERPKGSFSTLEIQRTEQGDSAMYLCASSLSPRQPQPQHFGDGTRLSIL.

This clonotype was recorded a few times. The CDR3 bases are TGTGCCAGCATCTGGGCGGGGGGAACAGATACGCAGTATTTT. It translates to CASIWAGGTDTQYF. V is TRBV12-3 or TRBV12-4 and J is TRBJ2-3; 8 bases match TRBD2. The CDR3 is 14 amino acids. The V gene end was trimmed by 7 bases and the J gene end by 3 bases; junction bases not matched to a gene: 6.

This clonotype showed up just a few times. The V and J genes are TRBV11-1 and TRBJ2-2; 8 nucleotides match TRBD1. The germline CDR1 and CDR2 sequences are SGHAT and FQDESV (reference sequence). Losses at the gene ends were 2 bases for V and 8 bases for J; bases not matched to a gene: 19. The CDR3 contains 19 residues. CDR3 in DNA: TGTGCCAGCAGCTTAATAAGCCTAATCACCGGACAGGGAAGGGGGGAGCTGTTTTTT. Translating it yields CASSLISLITGQGRGELFF. The whole variable domain, remainder taken from reference TRBV11-1 and TRBJ2-2, is EAEVAQSPRYKITEKSQAVAFWCDPISGHATLYWYRQILGQGPELLVQFQDESVVDDSQLPKDRFSAERLKGVDSTLKIQPAELGDSAMYLCASSLISLITGQGRGELFFGEGSRLTVL.

The rearrangement links TRBV29-1 to TRBJ1-2; D uncertain. V was trimmed by 2 bases and J by 8 bases, leaving 12 bases between them. The germline V gene has CDR1 SQVTM and CDR2 ANQGSEA. The CDR3 sequence is 12 residues long. The DNA of the CDR3 is TGCAGCGTTGAAACTCCAGGCGAGGGCTACACCTTC. Its protein product is CSVETPGEGYTF.

This clonotype has at least ten counts. The genes are TRBV29-1 and TRBJ2-7; 7 bases line up with TRBD2. The V and J ends lost 4 bases and 5 bases, in that order; junction bases with no gene match: 11. This CDR3 region has 14 residues. In germline, CDR1 is SQVTM, CDR2 ANQGSEA. CDR3 region: CSVGASGGYHEQYF. CDR3 bases: TGCAGCGTTGGGGCTAGCGGAGGTTACCACGAGCAGTACTTC.

The CDR3 DNA sequence: TGCAGTGCTAGAGATAGCACTAGCGGGAGCACCGGGGAGCTGTTTTTT. Protein sequence: CSARDSTSGSTGELFF. The rearrangement uses TRBV20-1 and TRBJ2-2; 11 nucleotides align to TRBD2. This CDR3 has 16 amino acids. With V trimmed by 0 bases and J by 4 bases, 4 bases remained unmatched. Germline CDR1 reads DFQATT; CDR2 reads SNEGSKA (reference sequence).

This clonotype was picked up a small number of times. The chain employs TRBV12-3 or TRBV12-4 and TRBJ1-1; no clear D. The CDR3 sequence is 14 residues long. Trimming left V 5 bases short and J 0 bases short, with 10 bases between. CDR3 bases: TGTGCCAGCAGTAGAGTAGCTATGAACACTGAAGCTTTCTTT. Residues: CASSRVAMNTEAFF.

This clonotype occurred a few times. V gene TRBV5-1 combines with J gene TRBJ2-2, with 8 bases identical to TRBD2. There are 15 residues in the CDR3. Germline values: CDR1 SGHRS, CDR2 YFSETQ. Losses at the gene ends were 9 bases for V and 2 bases for J; bases not matched to a gene: 9. CDR3 region: CATSYSGDNTGELFF. CDR3 coding DNA: TGCGCCACATCCTATAGCGGGGATAACACCGGGGAGCTGTTTTTT.

The genes are TRBV20-1 and TRBJ2-3; 9 nucleotides line up with TRBD1. V was clipped by 3 bases and J by 4 bases; unmatched bases: 5. In germline, CDR1 is DFQATT, CDR2 SNEGSKA (reference sequence). This CDR3 has 14 residues. Here the CDR3 DNA reads TGCAGTGCTAGGTGGACAGGGGCCCCAGATACGCAGTATTTT. Protein sequence: CSARWTGAPDTQYF.

This clonotype was detected many times. Here the CDR3 DNA reads TGTGCCAGCAGCCAGCGAGGGTTGGGAAACACCATATATTTT. It codes for CASSQRGLGNTIYF. The V and J genes are TRBV3-1 and TRBJ1-3; unclear D gene. Germline values: CDR1 LGHDT, CDR2 YNNKEL (reference sequence). The CDR3 has 14 amino acids. V was shortened by 3 bases and J by 4 bases, with 10 bases between the two germline ends.

The rearrangement joins TRBV20-1 to TRBJ2-1; 9 nucleotides match TRBD2. V lost 2 bases and J lost 8; bases outside the gene matches: 4. From germline, CDR1 is DFQATT and CDR2 SNEGSKA (reference sequence). The CDR3 totals 13 residues. CDR3 DNA sequence: TGCAGTGCTAGACCTAGCGGGATCCATGAGCAGTTCTTC. It specifies CSARPSGIHEQFF.

V and J are TRBV28 and TRBJ2-2, with a possible D match to TRBD2 (5 bases). CDR3 length equals 12 residues. CDR1 and CDR2 (germline): MDHEN, SYDVKM. Deletions cut 11 bases from V and 2 bases from J, with 9 bases between. Here the CDR3 reads CAGRGNTGELFF. For the CDR3, the DNA is TGTGCCGGACGGGGAAACACCGGGGAGCTGTTTTTT.

The chain uses TRBV12-3 or TRBV12-4 and TRBJ1-1; 9 bases agree with TRBD1. The CDR3 has 16 amino acids. V lost 6 bases, J lost 9 bases, and 17 bases stayed unmatched. Written as DNA, the CDR3 is TGTGCCAGCAGCCCCCACCGAATCGGGACAGGGCGAAAAGCTTTCTTT. Translating gives CASSPHRIGTGRKAFF.

The CDR3 sequence is CASSSSLGLAGETDTQYF. For the CDR3, the DNA is TGTGCCAGCAGTTCCTCTCTTGGACTAGCGGGAGAAACAGATACGCAGTATTTT. V usage is TRBV27 and J usage is TRBJ2-3; 13 bases are a match to TRBD2. The CDR3 totals 18 residues. Germline loops: CDR1 MNHEY, CDR2 SMNVEV (reference sequence). V lost 4 bases to trimming and J lost 3 bases; unmatched junction nucleotides: 10.

This clonotype was counted between two and nine times. J is TRBJ1-6 and V is TRBV21-1. TRBV21-1 has pseudogene status. CDR3 size: 16 residues. CDR3 region: CASSKGGTAHNSPLHF. CDR3 DNA sequence: TGTGCCAGCAGCAAAGGAGGAACAGCGCATAATTCACCCCTCCACTTT.

This clonotype occurred a few times. The V gene is TRBV5-6, the J gene TRBJ1-5; TRBD1 is a possible D gene (5 bases). The CDR3 loop spans 13 amino acids. Germline V lookup: CDR1 SGHDT, CDR2 YYEEEE. V was trimmed by 2 bases and J by 5 bases, leaving 8 bases between them. This CDR3 is CASSFGADQPQHF. The CDR3 region has the DNA TGTGCCAGCAGCTTTGGGGCAGATCAGCCCCAGCATTTT.

This clonotype occurred a few times. The rearrangement links TRBV29-1 to TRBJ2-1, with 9 bases fitting TRBD2. Unmatched junction bases numbered 3, after V lost 4 bases and J lost 8 bases. CDR3 length equals 12 residues. Germline assignment: CDR1 SQVTM and CDR2 ANQGSEA. Written as DNA, the CDR3 is TGCAGCGTTGTAGCGGGAGTGGATGAGCAGTTCTTC. Its translation: CSVVAGVDEQFF.

This clonotype was counted a few times. The chain combines TRBV10-2 with TRBJ2-7; D gene ambiguous. Trimming cost V 6 bases and J 2 bases, with 11 bases left between them. CDR1 and CDR2 from the germline V gene are WSHSY and SAAADI. This CDR3 has 13 residues. Here the CDR3 reads CASRLRFAYEQYF. The CDR3 DNA follows: TGCGCCAGCAGACTCCGGTTCGCCTACGAGCAGTACTTC.

A few counts support this clonotype. CDR3 sequence reads: CASSHALGVAGPTYPLDTQYF. The CDR3 DNA is TGCGCCAGCAGCCATGCCCTCGGGGTAGCGGGGCCTACGTATCCCCTTGATACGCAGTATTTT. The chain combines TRBV4-1 with TRBJ2-3, with TRBD2 matching 8 bases. CDR1 MGHRA and CDR2 YSYEKL come from the germline V gene. The trim removed 3 bases at V and 6 bases at J, leaving 26 bases unmatched. This CDR3 has 21 amino acids.